This T cell receptor beta chain came from a study of chemoradiotherapy in HPV16-positive cancers. From germline, CDR1 is MNHEY and CDR2 SMNVEV (reference sequence). This CDR3 region has 15 residues. V lost 7 bases and J lost 7; bases outside the gene matches: 11. The protocol was immunoSEQ multiplex PCR, while the TCRdb copy is restricted to in-frame clones and leaves out a portion. The sample consists of about 53,000 clones, 90% of them appearing once. The sequence was obtained from a human donor with HPV-associated anogenital cancer. The chain recombines TRBV27 with TRBJ2-2, with 8 positions matching TRBD1. Sequenced here: blood, sampled from a patient who underwent chemoradiotherapy. CDR3 protein: CASTPMGQAHGELFF. The CDR3 coding sequence is TGTGCCAGCACCCCCATGGGACAGGCACACGGGGAGCTGTTTTTT.